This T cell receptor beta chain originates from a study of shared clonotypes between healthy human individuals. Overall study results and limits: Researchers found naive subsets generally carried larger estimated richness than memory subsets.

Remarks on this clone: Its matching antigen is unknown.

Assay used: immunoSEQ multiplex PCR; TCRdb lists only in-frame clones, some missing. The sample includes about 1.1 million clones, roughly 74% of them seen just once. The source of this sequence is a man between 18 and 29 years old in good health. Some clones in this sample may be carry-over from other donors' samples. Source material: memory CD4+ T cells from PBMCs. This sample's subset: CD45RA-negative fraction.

The CDR3 nucleotides are TGCGCCAGCCCCGCCGCGATAGTGGGTAACGGGGAGCTGTTTTTT. Its translation: CASPAAIVGNGELFF. The genes are TRBV5-1 and TRBJ2-2; D call uncertain. The CDR3 runs 15 residues. Germline CDR1 is SGHRS and CDR2 is YFSETQ. V dropped 7 bases and J dropped 7 bases, with 20 bases sitting between them.